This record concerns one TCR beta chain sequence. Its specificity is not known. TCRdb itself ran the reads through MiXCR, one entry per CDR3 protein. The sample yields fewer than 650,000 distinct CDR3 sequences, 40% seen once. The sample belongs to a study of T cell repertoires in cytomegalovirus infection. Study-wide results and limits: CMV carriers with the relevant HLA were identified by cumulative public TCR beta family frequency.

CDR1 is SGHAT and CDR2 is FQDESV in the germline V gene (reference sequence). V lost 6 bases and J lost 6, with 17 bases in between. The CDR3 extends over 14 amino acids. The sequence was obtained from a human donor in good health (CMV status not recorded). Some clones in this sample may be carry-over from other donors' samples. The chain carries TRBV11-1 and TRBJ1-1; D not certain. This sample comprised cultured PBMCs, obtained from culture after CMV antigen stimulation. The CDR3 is CASSIRLEVAEAFF. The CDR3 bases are TGTGCCAGCAGTATAAGGTTAGAGGTCGCTGAAGCTTTCTTT.